This entry lists 13 T cell receptor beta chains sequenced from one sample in a study of post-analysis software for immune sequencing data. Antigens for these TCRs are unknown. The study, taken as a whole, reports: Five or six TRBV segments were significantly more frequent in patients than in controls. TRBV5-6, TRBV5-1 and TRBV20-1 were among these segments.

Sequencing libraries made from TCR beta cDNA carried unique molecular identifiers. TCRdb ran MiXCR on the PCR reads and lists one entry per CDR3 protein. The sample holds hundreds of thousands of distinct CDR3 sequences; around 64% are singletons and the top ten take about 11%. Source material: blood. The source of these receptors is a girl between 2 and 10 years old with multiple sclerosis.

The chain is built from TRBV30 and TRBJ2-7; perhaps D is TRBD1 or TRBD2 (5 bases each). V shed 8 bases and J shed 0 bases, with 17 bases lying between them. Germline V gene data show CDR1 as GTSNPN and CDR2 as SVGIG (reference sequence). The CDR3 covers 14 residues. Here the CDR3 DNA reads TGTGCCGGGGACCAGGGCCTGACCTCCTACGAGCAGTACTTC. Residues: CAGDQGLTSYEQYF.

This clonotype was recorded once. The chain is built from TRBV20-1 and TRBJ2-3; 9 nucleotides match TRBD2. V was pared by 2 bases and J by 6 bases, with 9 bases of the junction left unmatched. The CDR3 has 15 amino acids. CDR1 is DFQATT, CDR2 SNEGSKA, per germline (reference sequence). The CDR3 DNA sequence: TGCAGTGCTAGAAGTCGCGGGAGGGCCTTGGATACGCAGTATTTT. Its protein is CSARSRGRALDTQYF.

The J gene is TRBJ2-7, the V gene TRBV4-2; TRBD1 is a possible D gene (6 bases). The length of the CDR3 is 17 residues. The ends were cut back, 1 base at V and 4 bases at J, with 20 bases in the middle. Germline V gene data show CDR1 as LGHNA and CDR2 as YNFKEQ. The CDR3 coding sequence is TGTGCCAGCAGCCAAGTCCTCCGCGAGGGGGAGAAGTACGAGCAGTACTTC. Translation: CASSQVLREGEKYEQYF.

This chain connects TRBV7-2 to TRBJ2-1; TRBD2 aligns across 12 bases. The V segment lost 5 bases and the J segment 7 bases; nucleotides outside the gene matches: 15. The CDR3 has 18 residues. CDR1 is SGHTA, CDR2 FQGNSA, per germline. The CDR3 region has the DNA TGTGCCAGCAGCACGCCTAGCGGGGGGGCTCTGTTAGGGAATGAGCAGTTCTTC. Protein: CASSTPSGGALLGNEQFF.

The chain is built from TRBV29-1 and TRBJ2-1, with D uncertain. Looked up from germline, CDR1 is SQVTM and CDR2 is ANQGSEA. The V and J ends lost 5 bases and 0 bases respectively, with 8 bases between them. The CDR3 length is 13 residues. The CDR3 spells CSVLMSSYNEQFF. The CDR3, as DNA: TGCAGCGTTCTCATGAGCTCCTACAATGAGCAGTTCTTC.

This chain links TRBV7-2 with TRBJ1-3, with D unresolved. V dropped 1 base and J dropped 0 bases, with 4 bases sitting between them. Germline V lookup: CDR1 SGHTA, CDR2 FQGNSA. The CDR3 has 14 residues. CDR3 bases: TGTGCCAGCAGCTTAGAGAGCTCTGGAAACACCATATATTTT. This codes for CASSLESSGNTIYF.

This clonotype came up a few times. The chain has TRBV11-2 and TRBJ2-1; 11 bases map to TRBD2. The germline V gene has CDR1 SGHAT and CDR2 FQNNGV. CDR3 length: 18 residues. V shed 1 base, J shed 4 bases, and the junction held 9 bases outside the gene matches. This CDR3 is CASSLVGSGGAGYNEQFF. As DNA, the CDR3 is TGTGCCAGCAGCTTAGTGGGTAGCGGGGGGGCGGGTTACAATGAGCAGTTCTTC. The complete variable domain, with remaining parts taken from reference TRBV11-2 and TRBJ2-1, reads EAGVAQSPRYKIIEKRQSVAFWCNPISGHATLYWYQQILGQGPKLLIQFQNNGVVDDSQLPKDRFSAERLKGVDSTLKIQPAKLEDSAVYLCASSLVGSGGAGYNEQFFGPGTRLTVL.

The V and J genes are TRBV10-3 and TRBJ2-3; 9 positions match TRBD2. From germline, CDR1 is ENHRY and CDR2 SYGVKD. This CDR3 spans 17 amino acids. The J segment lost 7 bases and the V segment lost 6 bases, leaving 17 bases of the junction unmatched. The chain's CDR3 is CAISALAGANPSNTQYF. DNA for the CDR3: TGTGCCATCAGCGCTTTAGCGGGGGCCAATCCGTCAAATACGCAGTATTTT.

This clonotype was observed a few times. The V gene is TRBV6-5, the J gene TRBJ1-1, with TRBD1 matching over 7 bases. The CDR3 runs to 15 residues. CDR1 and CDR2 (germline): MNHEY, SVGAGI. Unmatched junction bases numbered 15, after V lost 8 bases and J lost 6 bases. CDR3 nucleotide sequence: TGTGCCAGCCAGGGTCGCAGGGGGGTGATTGCTGAAGCTTTCTTT. It is translated as CASQGRRGVIAEAFF.

A single count supports this clonotype. This sequence joins TRBV6-5 and TRBJ2-1, with TRBD1 identical over 9 bases. CDR1 MNHEY and CDR2 SVGAGI come from the germline V gene. V shed 4 bases and J 8 bases; nucleotides not matched to a gene: 9. The CDR3 is 15 amino acids. In DNA form, the CDR3 reads TGTGCCAGCAGTTCCCCTGGACAGGGGTCGTATGAGCAGTTCTTC. This sequence encodes CASSSPGQGSYEQFF.

Concerning this clonotype itself: Since a much larger clone is just one base distant, this may be a read error. The chain has TRBV5-5 and TRBJ1-5, with D perhaps TRBD1 (5 bases). This CDR3 has 16 amino acids. Germline V gene data show CDR1 as SGHKS and CDR2 as YYEKEE (reference sequence). The chain's CDR3 is CASSSRFWGGYQPRHF. CDR3 bases: TGTGCCAGCAGCTCCCGATTCTGGGGGGGGTACCAGCCCCGGCATTTT.

This clonotype was seen only a few times. The V call is TRBV12-3 or TRBV12-4, the J call TRBJ2-7; the match to TRBD2 covers 7 bases. With the DNA end fitting TRBJ2-5 better, the J assignment may be wrong. This CDR3 has 13 residues. The CDR3 loop is CASSLWEGETQYF. The DNA for the CDR3 is TGTGCCAGCAGTTTGTGGGAGGGAGAGACCCAGTACTTC.

The chain joins TRBV3-1 to TRBJ1-5; D remains ambiguous. V dropped 2 bases and J dropped 3 bases, with 8 bases sitting between them. Germline values: CDR1 LGHDT, CDR2 YNNKEL (reference sequence). This CDR3 is 14 amino acids long. As DNA, the CDR3 is TGTGCCAGCAGCCAATCTTTCACCAATCAGCCCCAGCATTTT. Amino acid sequence: CASSQSFTNQPQHF.